Listed below are T cell receptor beta chains from one sample, sequenced in a study of OX40 agonist ivuxolimab in advanced cancers. Repertoires were generated with immunoSEQ multiplex PCR, while TCRdb's copy carries only in-frame clones and drops some. In the table there are 55,000 to 95,000 clones, almost 90% of which are singletons. The specimen was CD4+ or CD8+ T cells sorted from blood, collected in a trial of the OX40 agonist ivuxolimab. The receptors derive from an adult with an advanced solid tumor such as melanoma, head and neck, liver or kidney cancer. The CDR3 runs from the conserved cysteine through the conserved F or W. D genes are given only for firm matches. Size is omitted from some rows. Given values are once, few, many or a class for expanded clones.

>TRBJ2-5|.|.|TRBV10-3
TGTGCCATCAGTGAGCCGAACAGGGAGGGGACCCAGTACTTC
CAISEPNREGTQYF
>TRBJ2-1|TRBD1|.|TRBV2
TGTGCCAGCATCACAGGGGCAGGGTACAATGAGCAGTTCTTC
CASITGAGYNEQFF
>TRBJ1-1|.|.|TRBV10-2
TGCGCCAGCAGCGCCGACAGCCCTGAAGCTTTCTTT
CASSADSPEAFF
>TRBJ1-1|.|few|TRBV28
TGTGCCAGCAGTTTCAGACAGTTGAACACTGAAGCTTTCTTT
CASSFRQLNTEAFF
>TRBJ1-4|.|.|TRBV6-1
TGTGCCAGCAACCTAAGGACGGGGTCAAAACTGTTTTTT
CASNLRTGSKLFF
>TRBJ2-7|TRBD2|few|TRBV6-5
TGTGCCAGCCACGCGGGGGAGGCCTACGAGCAGTACTTC
CASHAGEAYEQYF
>TRBJ1-1|.|.|TRBV2
TGTGCCAGCAAATCCCGCAACCAGGGAACTGAAGCTTTCTTT
CASKSRNQGTEAFF
>TRBJ2-7|TRBD1|.|TRBV5-1
TGCGCCAGCAGCTTGGGAGGGACAGTCTCCTACGAGCAGTACTTC
CASSLGGTVSYEQYF
>TRBJ1-4|.|.|TRBV4-2
TGTGCCAGCAGCCAAGCTGCAACTCCGACAACTAATGAAAAACTGTTTTTT
CASSQAATPTTNEKLFF
>TRBJ1-2|.|.|TRBV18
TGTGCCAGCTCACAGACCGAAAACTATGGCTACACCTTC
CASSQTENYGYTF
>TRBJ1-5|.|.|TRBV5-1
TGCGCCAGCAGCCAAGGGACGGGCAATCAGCCCCAGCATTTT
CASSQGTGNQPQHF
>TRBJ2-7|TRBD2|.|TRBV4-1
TGCGCCAGCAGCCAAGTATTAGCGGGAATACAATCCTACGAGCAGTACTTC
CASSQVLAGIQSYEQYF
>TRBJ2-5|.|.|TRBV5-1
TGCGCCAGCAGCTGGACTAGCGGACAGGGGGAGACCCAGTACTTC
CASSWTSGQGETQYF
>TRBJ2-7|.|.|TRBV5-5
TGTGCCAGCAGATTGGACGCGACTAACCGTTACGAGCAGTACTTC
CASRLDATNRYEQYF
>TRBJ1-1|TRBD1|.|TRBV10-2
TGCGCCAGCAGTGAGACAGTACAGGGGGGTAAAGCTTTCTTT
CASSETVQGGKAFF
>TRBJ2-2|.|.|TRBV7-2
TGTGCCAGCAGGAAAGGAGCCCCGGGGGCCGGGGAGCTGTTTTTT
CASRKGAPGAGELFF
>TRBJ1-3|TRBD1|.|TRBV7-3
TGTGCCAGCAGCCAGGGGGGGACAGGGAACTCTGGAAACACCATATATTTT
CASSQGGTGNSGNTIYF
>TRBJ1-6|.|few|TRBV5-1
TGCGCCAGCAGCTTGGAGGGGGAAGTTTGGTCACCCCTCCACTTT
CASSLEGEVWSPLHF
>TRBJ2-2|.|.|TRBV2
TGTGCCAGCAGTAAACAGGGAGGAGGGGAGCTGTTTTTT
CASSKQGGGELFF
>TRBJ2-1|.|.|TRBV2
TGTGCCAGCAGTGGGCCGGGTAATGAGCAGTTCTTC
CASSGPGNEQFF
>TRBJ2-1|.|.|TRBV30
TGTGCCTGGACCCCAGGGAATTATGAGCAGTTCTTC
CAWTPGNYEQFF
>TRBJ2-1|TRBD2|.|TRBV9
TGTGCCAGCAGCGTAGCTTCTCGCGGGGGAGATTACAATGAGCAGTTCTTC
CASSVASRGGDYNEQFF
>TRBJ1-2|.|.|TRBV10-3
TGTGCCATCACCGAGGGGCAGGGAGACCATGGCTACACCTTC
CAITEGQGDHGYTF
>TRBJ2-3|.|.|TRBV29-1
TGCAGCGTCAGGACCCCGCCTGGCACAGATACGCAGTATTTT
CSVRTPPGTDTQYF
>TRBJ2-7|.|.|TRBV6-6
TGTGCCAGCAGTCCACCAGAACTTTACGAGCAGTACTTC
CASSPPELYEQYF
>TRBJ2-1|.|few|TRBV4-2
TGTGCCAGCAGCCAAGATTTTGGAGGGAGTATGGGCAATGAGCAGTTCTTC
CASSQDFGGSMGNEQFF
>TRBJ1-1|.|.|TRBV6-4
TGTGCCAGCAGTGCTACTATGAACACTGAAGCTTTCTTT
CASSATMNTEAFF
>TRBJ1-1|TRBD1|few|TRBV18
TGTGCCAGCTCACCGCCAGACAGGGGCGTGCTTGCTTTCTTT
CASSPPDRGVLAFF
>TRBJ2-3|TRBD2|.|TRBV10-3
TGTGCCATCAGTAACAAAGCGGGAGCCTCAGATACGCAGTATTTT
CAISNKAGASDTQYF
>TRBJ2-5|.|.|TRBV11-3
TGTGCCAGCAGCTGGGGCCGGGTCCAAGAGACCCAGTACTTC
CASSWGRVQETQYF